The 19 T cell receptor beta chains presented below share a single source sample, sequenced in a study of tumor T cells in aggressive B-cell lymphoma. The protocol was immunoSEQ multiplex PCR, while the TCRdb copy is restricted to in-frame clones and leaves out a portion. The data show 2,000 to 2,500 clones, with 70% to 85% seen just once and about 3.9% held by the top ten. Sequenced: tumor tissue. The receptors were sampled from an adult with diffuse large B cell lymphoma.

The chain joins TRBV29-1 to TRBJ2-7; perhaps TRBD1 as D (6 bases). CDR3 length equals 14 residues. V shed 6 bases and J shed 0 bases, with 15 bases lying between them. Germline V gives CDR1 SQVTM, CDR2 ANQGSEA. CDR3: CSVGTYRSSYEQYF. The CDR3 nucleotides are TGCAGCGTCGGGACATACAGGAGCTCCTACGAGCAGTACTTC.

J is TRBJ2-7 and V is TRBV9, with 7 bases aligning to TRBD1. Germline loops: CDR1 SGDLS, CDR2 YYNGEE. V gave up 0 bases and J gave up 0 bases; unmatched junction bases: 6. The CDR3 runs to 16 residues. CDR3 loop: CASSVGETGYSYEQYF. The CDR3 bases are TGTGCCAGCAGCGTAGGGGAGACAGGGTACTCCTACGAGCAGTACTTC.

The chain employs TRBV5-1 and TRBJ1-4, with D unresolved. The CDR3 runs to 14 residues. The germline CDR1 and CDR2 sequences are SGHRS and YFSETQ. V dropped 7 bases and J dropped 0 bases, with 10 bases sitting between them. The CDR3 loop reads CASCSDSTNEKLFF. DNA of the CDR3: TGCGCCAGCTGCAGTGATTCAACTAATGAAAAACTGTTTTTT.

The sample holds a few counts of this clone. The J gene is TRBJ2-1, the V gene TRBV7-3, with 7 nucleotides matching TRBD2. The junction had 9 bases not matched to a gene; V was cut back by 5 bases and J by 2 bases. CDR1 is SGHTA, CDR2 FQGTGA, per germline. The CDR3 contains 16 residues. Written as DNA, the CDR3 is TGTGCCAGCAGCCCGGTTTGGGAGGGCCCCTACAATGAGCAGTTCTTC. Residues: CASSPVWEGPYNEQFF. Drawing the rest from reference TRBV7-3 and TRBJ2-1, the complete variable domain is GAGVSQTPSNKVTEKGKYVELRCDPISGHTALYWYRQSLGQGPEFLIYFQGTGAADDSGLPNDRFFAVRPEGSVSTLKIQRTERGDSAVYLCASSPVWEGPYNEQFFGPGTRLTVL.

This clone appeared once. The J gene is TRBJ1-3, the V gene TRBV11-1, with a possible D match to TRBD1 (5 bases). The CDR3 extends over 17 amino acids. Germline lookup yields CDR1 SGHAT and CDR2 FQDESV (reference sequence). Trimming left V 3 bases short and J 1 base short, with 16 bases between. The CDR3, as DNA: TGTGCCAGCAGCTTGTCCGACAGCCTACTTTCTGGAAACACCATATATTTT. Residues: CASSLSDSLLSGNTIYF.

This sequence joins TRBV7-8 and TRBJ1-1; possible D gene TRBD1, 6 bases. The germline gives CDR1 SGHVS, CDR2 FQNEAQ. The CDR3 totals 15 residues. With 3 bases removed from V and 4 bases from J, the gap between germline ends came to 15 bases. The CDR3 region is CASSFGEGGITEAFF. CDR3 bases: TGTGCCAGCAGCTTTGGGGAAGGGGGTATCACTGAAGCTTTCTTT.

In nucleotides, the CDR3 is TGTGCCACAGAGGGGGAGGGCACCGTCTCTGGGGCCAACGTCCTGACTTTC. Translation gives CATEGEGTVSGANVLTF. V and J are TRBV19 and TRBJ2-6, with D possibly TRBD2 on 7 matching bases. The CDR3 contains 17 residues. Deletions cut 10 bases from V and 0 bases from J, with 19 bases between. CDR1 LNHDA and CDR2 SQIVND come from the germline V gene (reference sequence).

The genes are TRBV11-2 and TRBJ2-2; 9 positions agree with TRBD1. Looked up from germline, CDR1 is SGHAT and CDR2 is FQNNGV. This CDR3 region has 16 residues. Unmatched junction bases numbered 13, after V lost 7 bases and J lost 7 bases. The CDR3 spells CASNHRGRSSSGELFF. The DNA of the CDR3 is TGTGCCAGCAACCACAGGGGGCGTTCGTCAAGCGGGGAGCTGTTTTTT. The variable domain in full, completed from reference TRBV11-2 and TRBJ2-2, reads EAGVAQSPRYKIIEKRQSVAFWCNPISGHATLYWYQQILGQGPKLLIQFQNNGVVDDSQLPKDRFSAERLKGVDSTLKIQPAKLEDSAVYLCASNHRGRSSSGELFFGEGSRLTVL.

In this sample, this clone turned up a few times. V is TRBV20-1 and J is TRBJ1-2; D uncertain. V dropped 6 bases and J dropped 6 bases, with 11 bases sitting between them. CDR3 length equals 11 residues. Germline CDR1 reads DFQATT; CDR2 reads SNEGSKA (reference sequence). The CDR3 here is CSAGVIHGYTF. CDR3 DNA: TGCAGTGCGGGCGTCATCCATGGCTACACCTTC.

The rearrangement joins TRBV6-1 to TRBJ1-4; D possibly corresponds to TRBD1 (6 bases). With 6 bases removed from V and 7 bases from J, the gap between germline ends came to 12 bases. This CDR3 is 13 amino acids long. CDR1 is MNHNS and CDR2 is SASEGT in the germline V gene. This CDR3 is CASRQGSGEKLFF. CDR3 DNA sequence: TGTGCCAGCAGACAGGGTTCAGGTGAAAAACTGTTTTTT.

CDR3 sequence (DNA): TGTGCCAGCAATAAGTCAGGTTCTCCTTCTGGAAACACCATATATTTT. This encodes CASNKSGSPSGNTIYF. J is TRBJ1-3 and V is TRBV27; D is undetermined. Trimming shortened V by 7 bases and J by 1 base, and 17 bases separated the two germline ends. CDR1 and CDR2 from the germline V gene are MNHEY and SMNVEV (reference sequence). The CDR3 is 16 amino acids.

V and J are TRBV27 and TRBJ2-2; TRBD1 agrees at 7 bases. Germline CDR1 is MNHEY and CDR2 is SMNVEV (reference sequence). J was trimmed by 5 bases and V by 7 bases; bases with no gene match: 10. The CDR3 totals 15 residues. For the CDR3, the DNA is TGTGCCAGCAAGATCCGGGACAGCCTAACCGGGGAGCTGTTTTTT. Translating gives CASKIRDSLTGELFF.

This clone was counted a single time. V and J are TRBV28 and TRBJ2-7; the match to TRBD1 covers 7 bases. V gave up 7 bases and J gave up 6 bases; unmatched junction bases: 9. The CDR3 length is 13 residues. The germline gives CDR1 MDHEN, CDR2 SYDVKM. The CDR3 here is CASNTGVNSEQYF. DNA for the CDR3: TGTGCCAGCAACACAGGGGTGAACAGCGAGCAGTACTTC.

V is TRBV19 and J is TRBJ1-1; 7 nucleotides align to TRBD1. Germline CDR1 LNHDA, CDR2 SQIVND (reference sequence). J was trimmed by 4 bases and V by 5 bases; bases with no gene match: 4. The CDR3 has 13 amino acids. The CDR3 DNA reads TGTGCCAGTAGTCTATGGACAGGCACTGAAGCTTTCTTT. Its protein product is CASSLWTGTEAFF.

The rearrangement joins TRBV7-9 to TRBJ1-6, with D hard to call. Germline V gene lookup returns CDR1 SEHNR and CDR2 FQNEAQ (reference sequence). The CDR3 runs 15 residues. V shed 5 bases and J shed 5 bases, with 13 bases lying between them. Here the CDR3 DNA reads TGTGCCAGCAGCCATACGACACCGGATAATTCACCCCTCCACTTT. Its protein product is CASSHTTPDNSPLHF.

This rearrangement joins TRBV19 to TRBJ2-1, with D unresolved. This CDR3 region has 17 residues. V dropped 5 bases and J dropped 5 bases, with 22 bases sitting between them. Germline V gene data show CDR1 as LNHDA and CDR2 as SQIVND (reference sequence). Here the CDR3 DNA reads TGTGCCAGTAGTTCCAGCCCGAGAAGAACAGCTAACAATGAGCAGTTCTTC. The encoded protein is CASSSSPRRTANNEQFF.

This chain links TRBV9 with TRBJ1-5, with D perhaps TRBD1 (5 bases). The length of the CDR3 is 14 residues. Trimming cost V 0 bases and J 6 bases, with 10 bases left between them. Germline V gene sequence: CDR1 SGDLS, CDR2 YYNGEE. This chain's CDR3 is CASSVGGAGQPQHF. In nucleotides, the CDR3 is TGTGCCAGCAGCGTAGGCGGGGCGGGTCAGCCCCAGCATTTT.

The chain uses TRBV28 and TRBJ2-3; 10 bases are a match to TRBD1. The CDR3 totals 15 residues. V was pared by 5 bases and J by 5 bases, with 7 bases of the junction left unmatched. CDR1 MDHEN and CDR2 SYDVKM come from the germline V gene. CDR3 loop: CASSQTGGRGDTQYF. The CDR3 DNA reads TGTGCCAGCAGTCAGACAGGGGGCCGGGGAGATACGCAGTATTTT.

The chain combines TRBV6-5 with TRBJ1-2, with TRBD1 identical over 7 bases. This CDR3 region has 14 residues. The germline CDR1 and CDR2 sequences are MNHEY and SVGAGI. V lost 2 bases, J lost 7 bases, and 7 bases stayed unmatched. CDR3 coding DNA: TGTGCCAGCAGTTACCAGGGGGGATCGGCTGGCTACACCTTC. It yields the protein CASSYQGGSAGYTF.